This record concerns one T cell receptor beta chain sequence. This clonotype was observed at least ten times. Its antigen is still unknown. No per-base quality is available; no much larger clone lies one base away. The sample's treatment or condition label is to be understood as: live attenuated yellow fever vaccine strain. PBMCs were isolated from peripheral blood using a standard Ficoll-Paque protocol. Dynabeads CD4 and CD8 positive selection kits were used to isolate the CD4 and CD8 T-cell fractions. TriZol was used to extract RNA from bulk PBMCs, CD4 and CD8 fractions, and dextramer-positive and dextramer-negative fractions. The record originates from a study of T cells after yellow fever vaccination (dated by TCRdb to about 2019). Regarding the study in general: The SMART-Seq v4 Ultra Low Input RNA kit was used to prepare libraries from fractions with low cell numbers. Bulk TCR alpha and beta repertoires were sequenced longitudinally to track T-cell clones before and after primary and booster YFV17D yellow fever vaccination. The cohort comprised two healthy male donors, one aged 18 to 30 and one aged 30 to 40 years. Bulk PBMC replicates and cell subsets were isolated from blood drawn at multiple timepoints before and after both primary and secondary immunization.

V ends up 6 bases short and J 13 bases short, with an unmatched junction base count of 11. The germline V gene provides CDR1 MNHEY and CDR2 SVGAGI. The cysteine opens and the phenylalanine closes a CDR3 of 13 amino acids. Only CDR3 DNA remains: 39 bases, in frame from the first base. Overall results and qualifications from the work: A small fraction of clonotypes showed up in both the CD4 and CD8 compartments, probably as a result of convergent recombination. FACS-sorted repertoires could contain abundant contaminating clonotypes from the bulk population, so computational filtering was required. Because only a couple of donors were included in the study, the extent to which the findings can be generalized is limited. After the booster, most of the clones that had expanded following primary vaccination were detected again (almost 98% of CD4 and roughly 90% of CD8), which suggests that memory was broadly maintained. The secondary T-cell response was weaker than the primary response but faster, peaking on day 5 instead of day 15.

TCRdb lists the instrument as Illumina NovaSeq 6000. Synthesis of TCR cDNA relied on 5'RACE template switching, a step that introduced a universal primer site along with unique molecular identifiers. cDNA synthesis was primed from both the TCR alpha and TCR beta constant segments. Two PCR steps were used to amplify libraries, with sample barcodes and sequencing adapters being added in the second step. Sequencing of libraries was performed on Illumina HiSeq 2500 (2x100 bp) or NovaSeq (2x150 bp). Concerning the study's data processing: Demultiplexing of reads and collapsing into UMI consensus sequences were performed with MIGEC, and V(D)J alignment was carried out with MiXCR. Clonotypes responding to the vaccine were identified with edgeR on replicate PBMC samples, with the criteria of FDR below 0.01 and a log2 fold change above 5 up to day 15. Each bulk clonotype was labeled CD4 or CD8 based on which sequenced repertoire, CD4 or CD8, contained the clonotype at higher abundance. TCRdb applied fastp at Q25 and MiXCR to the public reads, then kept only in-frame beta chains. For every CDR3 protein sequence, its rows merge into one entry that carries the most common genes and DNA. What appears here as the V and J calls and clone size reflects TCRdb's work, not the paper's. The table for this sample lists a few hundred thousand distinct CDR3 sequences; approximately 3.2% of them were counted only once. The top ten clones comprise under 3.5% of the sample.

The sequence was collected from a man aged 18 to 35 who received the YFV17D yellow fever vaccine. The V and J segments used are TRBV6-5 and TRBJ2-3; the junction holds 9 bases that match TRBD2. The material sequenced was CD4+ T cells sorted from PBMCs, taken 10 days after the yellow fever booster vaccination. The nucleotide sequence reads TGTGCCAGCAGACCAGAAAAGCGGGGGGCAGAGTATTTT. This encodes CASRPEKRGAEYF.